This TCR beta chain was sequenced during a study of regulatory T cells in long-lasting Graves disease (dated by TCRdb to about 2021). Looking at the study overall: To count as having persistent Graves' disease, a patient had to have received antithyroid drug treatment for over 5 years with TSH receptor autoantibodies remaining persistently positive. Persistent Graves' disease patients were compared with newly diagnosed Graves' disease patients by peripheral blood TCR sequencing and RNA sequencing. The study was registered as a clinical trial and conducted in China. A total of around 35 samples underwent TCR sequencing: around 13 from persistent and around 20 from newly diagnosed Graves' disease patients. Antithyroid drugs had been taken for approximately 10 years on average by persistent Graves' disease patients in the clinical cohort. What the authors observed across the whole study: Only the TCR beta chain was sequenced and analyzed. A larger number of public clonotypes was shared among persistent patients (2,741) than among newly diagnosed patients (approximately 930). As a limitation, the authors acknowledged that the small sample size may reduce accuracy. Persistent Graves' disease patients showed lower TCR Shannon entropy and fewer highly expanded clones than newly diagnosed patients, suggesting clonal expansion. The study examined only peripheral blood because the primary lesion, thyroid tissue, could not be accessed.

The meaning of the sample's time point label: persistent/refractory GD, antithyroid drugs over 5 years with positive TRAb. For both TCR sequencing and RNA sequencing, RNA was extracted from PBMCs in TRIzol. The diagnosis of Graves' disease followed American Thyroid Association guidelines. Recruitment of patients was carried out at an endocrinology department in Xi'an, China. Each patient gave approximately 8.8 milliliters of peripheral blood, collected in an EDTA anticoagulant tube. Ficoll Paque Plus density gradient separation was used to isolate PBMCs, and no further T cell sorting was performed. An Agilent 2100 Bioanalyzer and agarose gel were used to assess RNA quality, and a NanoDrop 2000 was used to measure RNA concentration. Libraries were constructed by multiplex PCR. Sequencer: Illumina HiSeq 4000. TCR beta libraries were built with iRepertoire HTBI primers and Arm-PCR amplification of CDR3 regions. Gel purification was performed on PCR products prior to sequencing. The original pipeline was this. Across samples, some 62 TRBV and 14 TRBJ segments were identified and used for gene usage analysis of CDR3 amino acid clonotypes. Filtered high-quality paired reads were merged into contigs using COPE and FqMerger. BLAST was used to align contigs to the IMGT TRBV, TRBD and TRBJ reference genes, and CDR3 was defined following IMGT. Any clonotype with a frequency above 0.1% was counted as a highly expanded clone. Shannon entropy was used to measure repertoire diversity, and the Gini coefficient was used to measure V-J evenness. A clonotype found in more than one individual was treated as public. TCRdb trimmed public reads at Q25 via fastp, called clones via MiXCR and kept in-frame beta chains. Every entry covers one CDR3 protein and lists the most common genes and DNA from its rows. TCRdb, not the original authors, processed these V and J calls. In this sample the table shows about 340,000 distinct CDR3 sequences, roughly a fifth of which occur a single time. The ten largest clones add up to about 29% of the sample.

This clonotype was seen ten or more times. What antigen it recognizes has not been identified. No quality values exist for individual bases; no much larger clone is one base distant. The sequence came from a female donor with Graves disease. Source: peripheral blood mononuclear cells (PBMCs), taken when the disease was refractory, from a patient treated with antithyroid drugs.

The CDR3 in this case is CASSTTTGGGEKLFF. In nucleotides, the sequence is TGTGCCAGCAGTACTACGACAGGGGGTGGTGAAAAACTGTTTTTT. The receptor chain draws on TRBV12-3 or TRBV12-4 and TRBJ1-4; TRBD1 fits 9 bases in the junction. From cysteine to phenylalanine, the CDR3 is 15 amino acids long. Left in the record is the CDR3 DNA by itself, 45 bases read in frame from the first base. Trimming accounts for 5 bases at V and 7 bases at J, while the number of junction bases matched to no gene is 8.